This paragraph covers one T cell receptor beta chain sequence. What this receptor recognizes is not known. No much larger clonotype is one base removed from it; base qualities were not supplied. The data derive from a study of T cell responses to AZD1222 COVID-19 vaccine (dated by TCRdb to about 2021). A note on the overall study: AZD1222 recipients with second doses at about 4 weeks or about 12 weeks were pooled, because spike-specific TCR depth and breadth did not differ between schedules. Trial participants were enrolled into age subgroups of 18-55, 56-69 and 70-plus years, which contained approximately 150, 30 and 60 TCR-sequenced participants, respectively. TCR sequencing covered 230 or so trial participants: about 210 given two doses of AZD1222 and some 25 given two doses of MenACWY control vaccine.

From a lookup of the germline V gene, CDR1 and CDR2 are SGHVS and FQNEAQ. V is pruned by 5 bases and J by 4 bases, leaving 5 bases of the junction without a gene match. The cysteine opens and the phenylalanine closes a CDR3 of 13 amino acids. Just CDR3 DNA is preserved here, 39 bases in frame from base 1. The time point label for this specimen denotes: baseline before first vaccination. Vaccinee samples were obtained from the UK trials COV001 and COV002, which included a single-blind randomized controlled phase 2/3 trial of AZD1222 (ChAdOx1 nCoV-19) in healthy adults. For TCRbeta chain sequencing, PBMC samples were collected from trial participants at day 0 and at day 28 after the second dose. Results and caveats for the whole study, not just this receptor: In the small 56-69-year group, the increase in depth fell short of significance, most likely because of low power. No day 14 peak-response samples were available, so repertoires were characterized only after the peak T cell response. Conclusions about previously exposed vaccinees are limited because only six or seven AZD1222 recipients were SARS-CoV-2 seropositive at baseline. After two AZD1222 doses, both the breadth and the depth of spike-specific TCRs were significantly higher than at day 0 and than in MenACWY recipients. Reportedly, almost half of the unique spike-specific TCRs recognized epitopes lying outside the regions that are mutated in the B.1.351 and B.1.1.7 variants. Participants were mostly white British, with more females than males. The authors suggested clonal diversity may have been underestimated. Vaccine-associated CD4 TCRs spanned the whole spike protein, with dominant responses in regions 160-218 and 743-854.

The CDR3 regions of human TCRbeta chains were subjected to immunosequencing. The authors' analysis ran thus. TCRs in the repertoires were compared against a reference library of SARS-CoV-2-specific TCRs that had been generated with the MIRA antigen-specificity platform. Breadth was defined as the fraction of unique TCRs that were SARS-CoV-2-associated. Depth was defined as the fraction of total T cells that were SARS-CoV-2-associated. Using the MIRA data, every spike-specific TCR was mapped to the spike region that the TCR reacted to and assigned to either a CD4 or a CD8 class. Log10-transformed breadth and depth values were compared by one-way ANOVA with Sidak's multiple comparisons tests. The clones in this table, taken by TCRdb from immuneACCESS, are in-frame only. Not every clone is retained; where verified, under half of the shortfall comes from an unresolved V gene, and the cause of the rest is unknown. The V and J calls and clone size come from that table; D and trimming were worked out from the DNA. Across this sample there are about 130,000 clones, with roughly 84% seen only once. The ten most abundant clones make up roughly 12% of the sample.

This sample comprised peripheral blood, obtained on day 0 of AZD1222 vaccination. This sequence was found in an adult in good health. The V and J genes are TRBV7-8 and TRBJ2-7; 7 central nucleotides agree with TRBD1. The CDR3 protein sequence reads: CASSHQQGYEQYF. The DNA sequence reads TGTGCCAGCAGCCACCAACAGGGGTACGAGCAGTACTTC.